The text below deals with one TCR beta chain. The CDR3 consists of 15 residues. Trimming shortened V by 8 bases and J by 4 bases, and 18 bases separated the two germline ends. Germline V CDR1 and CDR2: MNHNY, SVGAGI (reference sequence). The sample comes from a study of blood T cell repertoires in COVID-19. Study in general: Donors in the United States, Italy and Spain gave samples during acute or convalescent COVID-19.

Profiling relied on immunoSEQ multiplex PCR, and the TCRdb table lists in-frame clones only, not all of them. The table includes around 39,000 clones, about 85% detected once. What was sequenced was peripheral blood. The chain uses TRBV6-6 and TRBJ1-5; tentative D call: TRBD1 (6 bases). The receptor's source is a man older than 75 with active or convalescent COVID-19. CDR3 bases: TGTGCCAGCCGGGAGGGGGGAGGTTCTAATCAGCCCCAGCATTTT. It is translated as CASREGGGSNQPQHF.